The T cell receptor beta chain described here comes from a study of neurological immune-mediated disorders. This clonotype appeared many times. MiXCR, applied by TCRdb to the 5' RACE reads, yields one record per CDR3 protein. The data hold some 79,000 distinct CDR3 sequences, with roughly an eighth observed a single time. The V and J ends lost 2 bases and 0 bases, in that order; junction bases with no gene match: 2. CDR3 length equals 15 residues. Germline assignment: CDR1 SGHAT and CDR2 FQNNGV. This TCR derives from a woman aged 50 to 60 in good health. Sequences were obtained from PBMCs. V is TRBV11-2 and J is TRBJ1-2; 8 bases fit TRBD1. The CDR3 sequence is CASSLLTGANYGYTF. The CDR3 DNA reads as TGTGCCAGCAGCTTATTGACAGGGGCTAACTATGGCTACACCTTC. Using reference TRBV11-2 and TRBJ1-2 for the parts outside the CDR3, the full variable domain is EAGVAQSPRYKIIEKRQSVAFWCNPISGHATLYWYQQILGQGPKLLIQFQNNGVVDDSQLPKDRFSAERLKGVDSTLKIQPAKLEDSAVYLCASSLLTGANYGYTFGSGTRLTVV.